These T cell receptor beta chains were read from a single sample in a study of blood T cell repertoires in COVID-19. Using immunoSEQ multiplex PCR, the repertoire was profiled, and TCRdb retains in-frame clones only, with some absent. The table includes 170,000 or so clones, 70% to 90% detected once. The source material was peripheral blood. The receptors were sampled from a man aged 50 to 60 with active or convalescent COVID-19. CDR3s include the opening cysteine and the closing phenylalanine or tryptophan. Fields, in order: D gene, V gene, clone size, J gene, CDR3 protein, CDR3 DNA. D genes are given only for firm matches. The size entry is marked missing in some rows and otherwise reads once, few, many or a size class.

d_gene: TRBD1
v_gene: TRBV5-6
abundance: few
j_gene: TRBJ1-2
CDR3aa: CASSLKGQGEGTF
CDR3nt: TGTGCCAGCAGCTTAAAGGGACAGGGAGAGGGGACCTTC

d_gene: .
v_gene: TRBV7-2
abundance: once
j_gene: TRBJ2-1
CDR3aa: CASSLARYNEQFF
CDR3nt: TGTGCCAGCAGCTTAGCCCGGTACAATGAGCAGTTCTTC

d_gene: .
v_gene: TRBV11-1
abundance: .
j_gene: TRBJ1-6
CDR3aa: CASSLGSGNSPLHF
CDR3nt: TGTGCCAGCAGCTTAGGGAGCGGAAATTCACCCCTCCACTTT

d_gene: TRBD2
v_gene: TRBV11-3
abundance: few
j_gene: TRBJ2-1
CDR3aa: CASSPGGTAGNEQFF
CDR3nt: TGTGCCAGCAGCCCCGGGGGGACCGCAGGCAATGAGCAGTTCTTC

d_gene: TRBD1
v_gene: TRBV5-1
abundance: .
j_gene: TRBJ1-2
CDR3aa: CASSPNRDSYGYTF
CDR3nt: TGCGCCAGCAGCCCTAACCGGGACAGCTATGGCTACACCTTC

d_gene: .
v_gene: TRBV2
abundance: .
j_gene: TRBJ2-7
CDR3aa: CASSTGNYEQYF
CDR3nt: TGTGCCAGCAGTACCGGGAACTACGAGCAGTACTTC

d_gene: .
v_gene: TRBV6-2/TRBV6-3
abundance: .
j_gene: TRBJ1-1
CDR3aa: CASSYSKGGGRETEAFF
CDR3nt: TGTGCCAGCAGTTACTCGAAGGGCGGGGGGCGCGAGACTGAAGCTTTCTTT

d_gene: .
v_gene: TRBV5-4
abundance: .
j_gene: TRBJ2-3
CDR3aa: CASSLGGGQGTDTQYF
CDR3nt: TGTGCCAGCAGCTTAGGGGGGGGGCAAGGCACAGATACGCAGTATTTT

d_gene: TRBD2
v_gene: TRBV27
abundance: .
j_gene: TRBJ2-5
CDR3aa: CASRVVATSTETQYF
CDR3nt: TGTGCCAGCAGAGTAGTGGCGACTAGCACCGAGACCCAGTACTTC

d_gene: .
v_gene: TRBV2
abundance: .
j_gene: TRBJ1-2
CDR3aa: CASSLNREYGYTF
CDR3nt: TGTGCCAGCAGTCTGAACAGGGAATATGGCTACACCTTC

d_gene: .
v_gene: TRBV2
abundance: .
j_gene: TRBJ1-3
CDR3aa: CASAGQPLSGNTIYF
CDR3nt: TGTGCCAGCGCCGGACAGCCCCTCTCTGGAAACACCATATATTTT

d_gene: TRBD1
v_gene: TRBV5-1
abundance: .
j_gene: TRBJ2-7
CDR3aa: CASSLFLGQGNEQYF
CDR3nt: TGCGCCAGCAGCTTGTTCCTAGGACAGGGAAACGAGCAGTACTTC

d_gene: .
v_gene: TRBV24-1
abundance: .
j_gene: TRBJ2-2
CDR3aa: CATSDFGGNTGELFF
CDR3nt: TGTGCCACCAGTGATTTTGGAGGGAACACCGGGGAGCTGTTTTTT

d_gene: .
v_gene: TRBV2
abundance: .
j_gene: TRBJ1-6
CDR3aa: CASSDEQNAYNSPLHF
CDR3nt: TGTGCCAGCAGTGACGAACAGAACGCCTATAATTCACCCCTCCACTTT

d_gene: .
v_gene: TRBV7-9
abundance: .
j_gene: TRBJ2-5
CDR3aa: CASSFLSTGQETQYF
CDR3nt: TGTGCCAGCAGCTTCCTTTCGACAGGCCAAGAGACCCAGTACTTC

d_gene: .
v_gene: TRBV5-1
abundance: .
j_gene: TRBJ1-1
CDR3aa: CASSPGGLNTEAFF
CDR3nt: TGCGCCAGCAGCCCTGGCGGATTGAACACTGAAGCTTTCTTT

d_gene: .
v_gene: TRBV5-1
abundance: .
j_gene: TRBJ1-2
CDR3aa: CASSLGARSMDGYTF
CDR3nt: TGCGCCAGCAGCTTGGGGGCCCGTTCGATGGATGGCTACACCTTC

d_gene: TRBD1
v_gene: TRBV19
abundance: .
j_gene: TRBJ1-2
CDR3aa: CASSAGQRIYGYTF
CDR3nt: TGTGCCAGTAGTGCGGGACAGCGGATCTATGGCTACACCTTC

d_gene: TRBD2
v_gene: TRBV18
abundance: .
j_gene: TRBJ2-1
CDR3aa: CASSLLGAGSYNEQFF
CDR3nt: TGTGCCAGCTCACTACTAGGAGCGGGGTCCTACAATGAGCAGTTCTTC

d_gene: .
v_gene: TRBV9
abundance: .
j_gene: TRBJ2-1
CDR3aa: CASSVEGSGYSYNEQFF
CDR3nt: TGTGCCAGCAGCGTAGAAGGATCGGGATATAGCTACAATGAGCAGTTCTTC

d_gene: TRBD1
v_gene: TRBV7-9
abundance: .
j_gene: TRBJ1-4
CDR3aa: CASSRDRGQEKLFF
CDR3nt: TGTGCCAGCAGCAGGGACAGGGGGCAAGAAAAACTGTTTTTT

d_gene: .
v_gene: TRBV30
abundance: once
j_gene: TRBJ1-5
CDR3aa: CAWSSGGGSNQPQHF
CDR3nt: TGTGCCTGGAGCTCGGGGGGGGGTAGCAATCAGCCCCAGCATTTT

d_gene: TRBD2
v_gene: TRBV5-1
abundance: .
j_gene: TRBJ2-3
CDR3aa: CASSSGLEGIDTQYF
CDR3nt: TGCGCCAGCAGCTCAGGACTAGAGGGCATAGATACGCAGTATTTT

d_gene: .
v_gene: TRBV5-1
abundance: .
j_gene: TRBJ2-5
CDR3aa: CASKMTGLQETQYF
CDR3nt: TGCGCCAGCAAAATGACAGGACTCCAAGAGACCCAGTACTTC

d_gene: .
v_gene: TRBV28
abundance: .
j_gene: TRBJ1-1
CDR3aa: CASSPYTGGNTEAFF
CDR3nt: TGTGCCAGCAGTCCTTACACCGGGGGGAACACTGAAGCTTTCTTT

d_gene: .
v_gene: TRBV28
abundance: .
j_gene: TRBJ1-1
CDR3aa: CASSPMGPRGTEAFF
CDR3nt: TGTGCCAGCAGCCCGATGGGACCTCGGGGGACTGAAGCTTTCTTT

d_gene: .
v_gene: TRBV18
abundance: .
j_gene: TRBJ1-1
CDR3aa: CASSPRHRKNTEAFF
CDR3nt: TGTGCCAGCTCACCCCGACACCGCAAGAACACTGAAGCTTTCTTT

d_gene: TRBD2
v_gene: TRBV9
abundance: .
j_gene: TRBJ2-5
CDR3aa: CASSALAGAQETQYF
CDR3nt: TGTGCCAGCAGCGCACTAGCGGGGGCCCAAGAGACCCAGTACTTC

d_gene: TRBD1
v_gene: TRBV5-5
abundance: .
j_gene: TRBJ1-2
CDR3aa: CASSLNRGRLDGYTF
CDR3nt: TGTGCCAGCAGCCTAAACAGGGGGCGCCTGGATGGCTACACCTTC

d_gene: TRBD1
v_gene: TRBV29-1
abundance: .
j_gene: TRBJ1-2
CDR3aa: CSVDAGGNYGYTF
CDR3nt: TGCAGCGTTGATGCAGGGGGGAACTATGGCTACACCTTC

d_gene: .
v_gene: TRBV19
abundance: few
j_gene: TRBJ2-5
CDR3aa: CASSIGGPPRQSQETQYF
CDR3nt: TGTGCCAGTAGTATAGGGGGCCCCCCGAGACAGAGCCAAGAGACCCAGTACTTC

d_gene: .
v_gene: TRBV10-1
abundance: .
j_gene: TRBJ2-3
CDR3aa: CASSESTGRMATDTQYF
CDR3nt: TGCGCCAGCAGTGAGTCGACGGGTAGGATGGCCACAGATACGCAGTATTTT

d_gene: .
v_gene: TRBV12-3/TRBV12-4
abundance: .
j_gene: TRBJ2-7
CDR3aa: CASSSRARYEQYF
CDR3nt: TGTGCCAGCAGTTCGAGGGCCCGCTACGAGCAGTACTTC

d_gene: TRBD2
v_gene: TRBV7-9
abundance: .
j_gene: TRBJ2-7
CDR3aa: CASSLAGGPSYEQYF
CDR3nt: TGTGCCAGCAGCCTCGCGGGAGGGCCTTCCTACGAGCAGTACTTC

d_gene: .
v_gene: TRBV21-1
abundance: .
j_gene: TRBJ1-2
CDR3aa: CASSRSRTANYGYTF
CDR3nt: TGTGCCAGCAGCAGGTCCCGGACAGCTAACTATGGCTACACCTTC

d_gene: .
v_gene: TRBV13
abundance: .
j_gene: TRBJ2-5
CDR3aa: CASSLLAVRETQYF
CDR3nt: TGTGCCAGCAGCTTACTCGCGGTGAGGGAGACCCAGTACTTC

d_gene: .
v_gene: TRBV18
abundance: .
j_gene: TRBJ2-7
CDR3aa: CASSPGGISSYEQYF
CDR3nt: TGTGCCAGCTCACCCGGAGGGATTAGCTCTTACGAGCAGTACTTC

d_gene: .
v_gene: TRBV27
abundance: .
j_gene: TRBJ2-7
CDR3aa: CASSTRQGGHEQYF
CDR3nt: TGTGCCAGCAGTACCAGACAGGGAGGCCACGAGCAGTACTTC

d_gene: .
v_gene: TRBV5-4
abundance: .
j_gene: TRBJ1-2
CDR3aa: CASSPQGGNYGYTF
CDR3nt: TGTGCCAGCAGCCCACAGGGAGGGAACTATGGCTACACCTTC

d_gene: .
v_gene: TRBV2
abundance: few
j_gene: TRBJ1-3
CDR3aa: CARLSSSGNTIYF
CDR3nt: TGTGCCAGACTATCGAGCTCTGGAAACACCATATATTTT

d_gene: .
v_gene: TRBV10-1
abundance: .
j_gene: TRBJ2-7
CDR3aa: CASSAAGVTYEQYF
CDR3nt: TGCGCCAGCAGTGCGGCAGGGGTAACCTACGAGCAGTACTTC

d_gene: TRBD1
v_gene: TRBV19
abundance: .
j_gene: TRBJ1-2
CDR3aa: CATSSGTGAWGYTF
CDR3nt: TGTGCCACAAGCTCCGGGACAGGCGCCTGGGGCTACACCTTC

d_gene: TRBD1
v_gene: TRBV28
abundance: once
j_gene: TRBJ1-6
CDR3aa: CASSGTGYSNSPLHF
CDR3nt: TGTGCCAGCAGTGGGACAGGGTATTCGAATTCACCCCTCCACTTT

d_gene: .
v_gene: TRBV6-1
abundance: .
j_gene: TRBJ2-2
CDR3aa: CASSEPDTGELFF
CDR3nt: TGTGCCAGCAGTGAACCTGACACCGGGGAGCTGTTTTTT

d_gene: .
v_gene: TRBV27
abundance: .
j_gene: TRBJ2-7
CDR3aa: CASRHRDSVGQYF
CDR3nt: TGTGCCAGCAGACACCGGGACTCTGTAGGGCAGTACTTC

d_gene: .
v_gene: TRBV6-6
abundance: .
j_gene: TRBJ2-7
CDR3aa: CASSPPGYHEQYF
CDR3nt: TGTGCCAGCAGTCCACCAGGGTACCACGAGCAGTACTTC

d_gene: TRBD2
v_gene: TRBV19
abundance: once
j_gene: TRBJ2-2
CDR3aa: CASGSSGGWNTGELFF
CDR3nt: TGTGCCAGTGGTTCTAGCGGGGGCTGGAACACCGGGGAGCTGTTTTTT

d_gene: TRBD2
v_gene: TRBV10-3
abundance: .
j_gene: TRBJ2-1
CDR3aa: CAIKGTSYNEQFF
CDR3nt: TGTGCCATCAAGGGGACTAGCTACAATGAGCAGTTCTTC

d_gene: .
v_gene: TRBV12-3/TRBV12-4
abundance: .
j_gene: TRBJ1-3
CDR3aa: CASSFSIYF
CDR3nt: TGTGCCAGCAGTTTCTCCATATATTTT

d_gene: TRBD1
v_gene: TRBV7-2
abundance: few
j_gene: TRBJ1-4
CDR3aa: CASSHILQGPATNEKLFF
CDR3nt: TGTGCCAGCAGCCATATATTACAGGGGCCCGCAACTAATGAAAAACTGTTTTTT

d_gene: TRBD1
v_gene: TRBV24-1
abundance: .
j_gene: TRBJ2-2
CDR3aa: CATAGTGGIFANTGELFF
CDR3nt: TGTGCCACGGCCGGGACAGGGGGCATATTTGCGAACACCGGGGAGCTGTTTTTT

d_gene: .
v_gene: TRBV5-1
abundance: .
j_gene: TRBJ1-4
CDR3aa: CASSLAVPGTNEKLFF
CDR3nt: TGCGCCAGCAGCTTGGCCGTACCGGGGACTAATGAAAAACTGTTTTTT

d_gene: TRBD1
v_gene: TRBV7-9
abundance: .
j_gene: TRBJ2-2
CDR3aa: CATGEQGAGGELFF
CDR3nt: TGTGCCACTGGTGAACAGGGGGCCGGCGGGGAGCTGTTTTTT

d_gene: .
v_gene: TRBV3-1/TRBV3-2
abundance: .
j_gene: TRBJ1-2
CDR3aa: CASSQRGYGYTF
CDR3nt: TGTGCCAGCAGCCAACGCGGCTATGGCTACACCTTC

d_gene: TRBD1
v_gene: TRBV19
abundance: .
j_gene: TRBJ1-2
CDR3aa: CASSMDRGRGYTF
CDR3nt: TGTGCCAGTAGTATGGACAGGGGACGGGGCTACACCTTC